This is a list of T cell receptor beta chains from one sample in a study of a mutant IDH1 vaccine in newly diagnosed glioma. What these receptors recognize is not known. Measured with immunoSEQ multiplex PCR; TCRdb has only the in-frame clones, and not every one. The repertoire has roughly 70,000 clones, 84% of them found once; the top ten carry 13%. The input for sequencing was PBMCs, taken from a glioma patient whose treatment included an IDH1 peptide vaccine. The receptors were sampled from a young man with glioma. CDR3s include the opening cysteine and the closing phenylalanine or tryptophan. The D gene is left open where the match is weak. Only some rows state a clone size, as once, few, many or a class for expanded clones.

abundance	d_gene	v_gene	j_gene	len	CDR3nt	CDR3aa
.	.	TRBV6-5	TRBJ1-4	16	TGTGCCAGCAGTTACCGATCGGGGCTGATTAATGAAAAACTGTTTTTT	CASSYRSGLINEKLFF
.	.	TRBV28	TRBJ1-5	16	TGTGCCAGCAGTTTATTAGGTGGGCTTAGCAATCAGCCCCAGCATTTT	CASSLLGGLSNQPQHF
.	TRBD2	TRBV29-1	TRBJ2-5	12	TGCAGCGTTGAGCAGGGAGGGGAGACCCAGTACTTC	CSVEQGGETQYF
.	.	TRBV4-3	TRBJ1-2	16	TGCGCCAGCAGCCAAGATTGGGGGGGCCCTGGCTATGGCTACACCTTC	CASSQDWGGPGYGYTF
few	.	TRBV30	TRBJ2-7	13	TGTGCCTCCACAGGAATTTCCATTTGGGAGCAGTACTTC	CASTGISIWEQYF
.	TRBD2	TRBV2	TRBJ2-7	14	TGTGCCAATGGACTAGCGGGGACCACCTACGAGCAGTACTTC	CANGLAGTTYEQYF
.	.	TRBV6-6	TRBJ2-2	11	TGTGCCGTAGGAAGGGCCGGGGAGCTGTTTTTT	CAVGRAGELFF
.	.	TRBV19	TRBJ1-2	14	TGTGCCAGTAGTATGAGGACGGACTCCCATGGCTACACCTTC	CASSMRTDSHGYTF
.	.	TRBV27	TRBJ2-1	15	TGTGCCAGCAGGGGGGACCTGGGGGCCTACAATGAGCAGTTCTTC	CASRGDLGAYNEQFF
once	TRBD1	TRBV4-3	TRBJ1-6	16	TGCGCCAGCAGCTTACGGGACAGGGGGCTAGATTCACCCCTCCACTTT	CASSLRDRGLDSPLHF
.	.	TRBV19	TRBJ1-1	14	TGTGCCAGTAGTATATATGCAGGCCATGCTGAAGCTTTCTTT	CASSIYAGHAEAFF
.	TRBD2	TRBV12-5	TRBJ2-3	15	TGTGCTAGTGCTATAACTAGCGGGGCTCAAGATACGCAGTATTTT	CASAITSGAQDTQYF
.	TRBD1	TRBV9	TRBJ1-2	15	TGTGCCAGCAGCGTAGGGACAGGGGGCGTCTATGGCTACACCTTC	CASSVGTGGVYGYTF
.	TRBD2	TRBV4-2	TRBJ2-3	16	TGTGCCAGCAGCCGGTCAAGCGGGGTCGGGACAGATACGCAGTATTTT	CASSRSSGVGTDTQYF
once	.	TRBV27	TRBJ2-3	15	TGTGCCAGCAGTTTATCGCAGGGAATCACAGATACGCAGTATTTT	CASSLSQGITDTQYF
medium-sized	TRBD1	TRBV6-5	TRBJ1-2	14	TGTGCCAGCAGTTACACCGGGACAGGGGTCGGCTACACCTTC	CASSYTGTGVGYTF
.	TRBD1	TRBV2	TRBJ1-1	13	TGTGCCACCACGAGGGACAGGGAAACTGAAGCTTTCTTT	CATTRDRETEAFF
.	.	TRBV7-9	TRBJ1-4	16	TGTGCCAGCAGCTCCAACAACGGGGCGACCCGTGAAAAACTGTTTTTT	CASSSNNGATREKLFF
.	TRBD2	TRBV5-8	TRBJ2-1	18	TGTGCCAGCAGCCCGGGACTAGCGGGAGGATTAGTTGATAATGAGCAGTTCTTC	CASSPGLAGGLVDNEQFF
few	.	TRBV29-1	TRBJ1-1	11	TGCAGCGCACAAAGGGATTTTGCAGCTTTCTTT	CSAQRDFAAFF
.	TRBD1	TRBV7-9	TRBJ2-4	16	TGTGCCAGCAGCTCCTGGACAGGGGAAGCCAAAAACATTCAGTACTTC	CASSSWTGEAKNIQYF
.	.	TRBV30	TRBJ1-2	13	TGTGCCTGGAGTGGGAGGGATAACTATGGCTACACCTTC	CAWSGRDNYGYTF
.	TRBD1	TRBV2	TRBJ1-5	16	TGTGCCAGCAGACGGACAGGGGACTATAGCAATCAGCCCCAGCATTTT	CASRRTGDYSNQPQHF
.	.	TRBV6-5	TRBJ2-7	15	TGTGCCAGCAGAAGATCGACTTTCCTCTCCTACGAGCAGTACTTC	CASRRSTFLSYEQYF
.	TRBD2	TRBV30	TRBJ2-2	18	TGTGCCTGGAGTAACTCTATTAGCGGGGTACCGAACACCGGGGAGCTGTTTTTT	CAWSNSISGVPNTGELFF
.	TRBD1	TRBV5-8	TRBJ1-1	14	TGTGCCAGCAGCACGGGACAGCCGAACACTGAAGCTTTCTTT	CASSTGQPNTEAFF
once	TRBD1	TRBV6-5	TRBJ1-6	15	TGTGCCAGCAGTGGCCGACAGGGTGGAAATTCACCCCTCCACTTT	CASSGRQGGNSPLHF
.	.	TRBV28	TRBJ1-5	16	TGTGCCAGCAGTTTCCCGACAGAATCTAGCAATCAGCCCCAGCATTTT	CASSFPTESSNQPQHF
.	.	TRBV6-6	TRBJ2-7	13	TGTGCCAGCAGAACTATGGCCTCCTACGAGCAGTACTTC	CASRTMASYEQYF
once	TRBD1	TRBV30	TRBJ2-4	13	TGTGCCTGGAGTGTGGGACAGAAAAACATTCAGTACTTC	CAWSVGQKNIQYF
.	TRBD2	TRBV27	TRBJ2-1	13	TGTGCCAGCAACGCAGCGGGGGTCGATGAGCAGTTCTTC	CASNAAGVDEQFF
.	TRBD2	TRBV7-6	TRBJ2-2	16	TGTGCCAGCAGCTTAGCGGGACTAAGGAGGACCGGGGAGCTGTTTTTT	CASSLAGLRRTGELFF
.	TRBD1	TRBV5-4	TRBJ2-7	13	TGTGCCAGCAGCCCCGGGACAGGGGGGGAGCAGTACTTC	CASSPGTGGEQYF
.	.	TRBV20-1	TRBJ2-5	10	TGCAGTGCCCCCGTCGCAACCCAGTACTTC	CSAPVATQYF
.	.	TRBV29-1	TRBJ1-1	17	TGCAGCTCTGAAGCGGGACTGCCACTCTCTACGAACACTGAAGCTTTCTTT	CSSEAGLPLSTNTEAFF
.	TRBD1	TRBV7-2	TRBJ1-1	14	TGTGCCAGCAGCCAGGGGGCCATGAACACTGAAGCTTTCTTT	CASSQGAMNTEAFF